One and the same sample provided the 15 T cell receptor beta chains below, sequenced in a study of T-cell memory formation after mild COVID-19. In TCRdb, the 5' RACE reads were re-called with MiXCR into one record per CDR3 protein. The table includes roughly 130,000 distinct CDR3 sequences, approximately 17% detected once. Sequencing was performed on PBMCs or a T cell subset sorted from them (not recorded which). The origin of the receptors is a man aged 18-30 years who had mild COVID-19 (a few samples of this study predate the infection). Cell type and time point are not known.

This sequence joins TRBV7-2 and TRBJ2-5; D may correspond to TRBD1 or TRBD2 (5 bases each). CDR1 is SGHTA, CDR2 FQGNSA, per germline. V dropped 5 bases and J dropped 14 bases, with 18 bases sitting between them. There are 12 residues in the CDR3. CDR3 DNA: TGTGCCAGCAGCGACAACCGGGACCTAATATACTTC. As protein: CASSDNRDLIYF.

This clonotype showed up just a few times. The V and J genes are TRBV2 and TRBJ2-5, with unresolved D. The ends were cut back, 8 bases at V and 4 bases at J, with 8 bases in the middle. The CDR3 is made up of 11 amino acids. The germline V gene has CDR1 SNHLY and CDR2 FYNNEI. CDR3 sequence reads: CASASLETQYF. The CDR3 DNA follows: TGTGCCAGCGCGTCCTTAGAGACCCAGTACTTC.

This clonotype was counted only a few times. This chain connects TRBV7-7 to TRBJ2-1; 7 bases are a match to TRBD2. The junction had 7 bases not matched to a gene; V was cut back by 3 bases and J by 8 bases. The CDR3 has 14 amino acids. Germline V gene lookup returns CDR1 SSHAT and CDR2 FNYEAQ (reference sequence). In DNA form, the CDR3 reads TGTGCCAGCAGCTTGCGACTAGCTGCCGATGAGCAGTTCTTC. Translated: CASSLRLAADEQFF.

This chain connects TRBV5-1 to TRBJ1-2, with unresolved D. V was clipped by 3 bases and J by 0 bases, with 12 bases between them. Germline lookup yields CDR1 SGHRS and CDR2 YFSETQ. The CDR3 loop spans 15 amino acids. The CDR3 region has the DNA TGCGCCAGCAGCTACATTTACCCAGCTAACTATGGCTACACCTTC. Translated, it gives CASSYIYPANYGYTF.

This clonotype was detected a few times. The V call is TRBV5-1, the J call TRBJ2-1; 7 nucleotides align to TRBD1. Germline CDR1 SGHRS, CDR2 YFSETQ. This CDR3 is 13 amino acids long. The V segment lost 7 bases and the J segment 6 bases; nucleotides outside the gene matches: 7. CDR3 protein: CASGRQGRNEQFF. The CDR3 DNA is TGCGCCAGCGGCCGACAGGGACGCAATGAGCAGTTCTTC. Full variable domain (remainder filled in from reference TRBV5-1 and TRBJ2-1): KAGVTQTPRYLIKTRGQQVTLSCSPISGHRSVSWYQQTPGQGLQFLFEYFSETQRNKGNFPGRFSGRQFSNSRSEMNVSTLELGDSALYLCASGRQGRNEQFFGPGTRLTVL.

The sample holds a few counts of this clonotype. This sequence joins TRBV10-3 and TRBJ2-7; 8 nucleotides agree with TRBD1. V lost 6 bases, J lost 1 base, and 11 bases stayed unmatched. The CDR3 contains 16 residues. The germline CDR1 and CDR2 sequences are ENHRY and SYGVKD. CDR3 nucleotides: TGTGCCATCAGCGACACGGCCGGGACAGGTTCCTACGAGCAGTACTTC. Its translation: CAISDTAGTGSYEQYF.

This chain uses TRBV6-6 with TRBJ1-5; D possibly corresponds to TRBD1 (6 bases). Germline assignment: CDR1 MNHNY and CDR2 SVGAGI (reference sequence). CDR3 length: 15 residues. Trimming took off 5 bases at V and 1 base at J, with 12 bases between the two ends. CDR3 loop: CASSRDRLSNQPQHF. The CDR3 bases are TGTGCCAGCAGTCGAGACAGGTTGAGCAATCAGCCCCAGCATTTT.

The J gene is TRBJ1-1, the V gene TRBV7-9; D unclear. The CDR3 is 18 amino acids. The V gene's germline CDR1 is SEHNR and CDR2 FQNEAQ (reference sequence). V dropped 4 bases and J dropped 1 base, with 22 bases sitting between them. The CDR3 sequence is CASSSILRHRGANTEAFF. CDR3 nucleotide sequence: TGTGCCAGCAGCTCTATCCTGAGACACCGGGGAGCGAACACTGAAGCTTTCTTT.

This clonotype came up a few times. This chain joins TRBV4-3 and TRBJ1-2, with 9 bases matching TRBD1. Germline V gene sequence: CDR1 LGHNA, CDR2 YSLEER. The CDR3 is made up of 17 amino acids. The junction had 11 bases not matched to a gene; V was cut back by 0 bases and J by 6 bases. CDR3 amino acids: CASSQDLQGAKGHGYTF. The CDR3 DNA reads TGCGCCAGCAGCCAAGATCTACAGGGGGCGAAAGGTCATGGCTACACCTTC.

This clonotype turned up a few times. J is TRBJ1-6 and V is TRBV6-5; a weak D match, TRBD1 (5 bases). This CDR3 is 15 amino acids long. The germline gives CDR1 MNHEY, CDR2 SVGAGI. Trimming pared 0 bases from V and 9 bases from J, leaving 12 bases between. CDR3 nucleotide sequence: TGTGCCAGCAGTTACTCGGGGGGAATAGGTTCACCCCTCCACTTT. Translated: CASSYSGGIGSPLHF.

This clonotype came up a few times. The V gene is TRBV7-9, the J gene TRBJ1-1, with no clear D. CDR3 size: 14 residues. CDR1 is SEHNR, CDR2 FQNEAQ, per germline (reference sequence). Deletions cut 1 base from V and 8 bases from J, with 14 bases between. The CDR3 is CASSLGPHLTEAFF. CDR3 DNA: TGTGCCAGCAGCTTAGGTCCCCACCTGACCGAAGCTTTCTTT.

This clonotype has only a few counts. The CDR3 region is CASSWGESPLHF. DNA for the CDR3: TGTGCCAGCAGTTGGGGTGAATCACCCCTCCACTTT. The chain recombines TRBV6-5 with TRBJ1-6; D is unclear. The V and J ends lost 4 bases and 10 bases respectively, with 8 bases between them. The CDR3 extends over 12 amino acids. Germline V gene sequence: CDR1 MNHEY, CDR2 SVGAGI.

This clonotype was observed many times. The chain couples TRBV7-2 to TRBJ2-7; D not certain. The CDR3 has 13 residues. The V end was cut by 3 bases, the J end by 2 bases, with 8 bases between. Germline CDR1 SGHTA, CDR2 FQGNSA. Here the CDR3 reads CASSLQSTYEQYV. CDR3 coding DNA: TGTGCCAGCAGCTTGCAGAGCACCTACGAGCAGTACGTC.

This chain joins TRBV15 and TRBJ1-1; no clear D gene. V shed 1 base and J shed 1 base, with 10 bases lying between them. Germline-derived CDR1 and CDR2 are LNHNV and YYDKDF (reference sequence). The CDR3 has 15 residues. CDR3 bases: TGTGCCACCAGCAGAGCCCCTCGGGGGAACACTGAAGCTTTCTTT. Encoded protein: CATSRAPRGNTEAFF.

This clonotype was observed a handful of times. J is TRBJ2-5 and V is TRBV7-2, with D perhaps TRBD1 (6 bases). Between the trimmed V and J ends, which lost 2 bases and 5 bases, there was a span of 12 bases. Germline V gene data show CDR1 as SGHTA and CDR2 as FQGNSA. The CDR3 runs 14 residues. The CDR3 loop reads CASSLNGQGETQYF. The CDR3 nucleotides are TGTGCCAGCAGCTTAAACGGTCAGGGGGAGACCCAGTACTTC.